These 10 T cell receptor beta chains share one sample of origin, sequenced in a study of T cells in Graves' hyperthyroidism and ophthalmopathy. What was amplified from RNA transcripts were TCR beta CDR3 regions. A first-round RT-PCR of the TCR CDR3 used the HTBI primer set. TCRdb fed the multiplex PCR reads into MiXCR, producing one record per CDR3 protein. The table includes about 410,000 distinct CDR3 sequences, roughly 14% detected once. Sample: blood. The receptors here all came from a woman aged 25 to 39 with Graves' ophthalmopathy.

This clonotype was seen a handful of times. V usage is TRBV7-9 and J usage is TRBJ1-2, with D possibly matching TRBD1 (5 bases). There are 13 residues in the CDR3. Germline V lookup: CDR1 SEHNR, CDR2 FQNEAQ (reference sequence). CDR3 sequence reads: CIATLGGSYGYTF. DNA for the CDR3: TGTATCGCGACCCTGGGGGGATCCTATGGCTACACCTTC.

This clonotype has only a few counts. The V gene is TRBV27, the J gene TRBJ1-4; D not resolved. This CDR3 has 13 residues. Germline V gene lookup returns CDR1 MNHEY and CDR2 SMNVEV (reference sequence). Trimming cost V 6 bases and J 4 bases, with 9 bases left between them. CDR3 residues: CASSAQHNEKLFF. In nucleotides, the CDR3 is TGTGCCAGCAGCGCCCAGCATAATGAAAAACTGTTTTTT.

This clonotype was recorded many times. CDR3 bases: TGCGCCAGCAGCTTGCGGGGAGTGGAGGCGGGAGCTTTCTTT. Protein sequence: CASSLRGVEAGAFF. V usage is TRBV5-1 and J usage is TRBJ1-1; D remains unclear. Germline values: CDR1 SGHRS, CDR2 YFSETQ. V shed 1 base and J shed 10 bases, with 17 bases lying between them. The CDR3 spans 14 residues.

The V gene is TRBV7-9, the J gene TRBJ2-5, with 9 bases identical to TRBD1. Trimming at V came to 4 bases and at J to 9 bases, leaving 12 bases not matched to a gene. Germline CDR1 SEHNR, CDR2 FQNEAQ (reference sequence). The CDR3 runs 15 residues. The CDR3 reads CASSYGQGMFPPQYF. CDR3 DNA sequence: TGTGCCAGCAGCTATGGACAGGGGATGTTTCCTCCCCAGTACTTC.

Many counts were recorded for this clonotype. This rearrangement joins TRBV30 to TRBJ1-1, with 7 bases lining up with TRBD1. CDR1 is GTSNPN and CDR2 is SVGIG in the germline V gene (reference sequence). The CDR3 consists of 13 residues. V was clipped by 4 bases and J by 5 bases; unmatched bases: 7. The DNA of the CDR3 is TGTGCCTGGACTCAGGGGGTTTGGACTGAAGCTTTCTTT. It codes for CAWTQGVWTEAFF.

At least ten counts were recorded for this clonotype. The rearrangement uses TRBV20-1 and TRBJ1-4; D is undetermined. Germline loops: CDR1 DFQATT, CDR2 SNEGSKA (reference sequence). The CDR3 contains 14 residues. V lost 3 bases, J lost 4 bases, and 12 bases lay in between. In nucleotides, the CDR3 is TGCAGTGCTAGGGACTCCCGGGATAATGAAAAACTGTTTTTT. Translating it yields CSARDSRDNEKLFF.

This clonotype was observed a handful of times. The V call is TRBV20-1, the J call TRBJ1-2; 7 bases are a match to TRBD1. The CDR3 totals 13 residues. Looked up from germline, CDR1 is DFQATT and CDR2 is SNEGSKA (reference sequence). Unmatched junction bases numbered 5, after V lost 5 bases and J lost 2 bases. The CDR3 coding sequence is TGCAGTGCTGAGGGGGCCGGGAACTATGGCTACACCTTC. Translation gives CSAEGAGNYGYTF.

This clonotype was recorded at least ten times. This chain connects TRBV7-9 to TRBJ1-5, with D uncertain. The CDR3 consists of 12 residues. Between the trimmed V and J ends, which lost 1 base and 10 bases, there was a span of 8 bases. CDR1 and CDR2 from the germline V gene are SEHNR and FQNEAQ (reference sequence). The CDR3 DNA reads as TGTGCCAGCAGCTTAGGCCGGGAACCCCAGCATTTT. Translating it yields CASSLGREPQHF.

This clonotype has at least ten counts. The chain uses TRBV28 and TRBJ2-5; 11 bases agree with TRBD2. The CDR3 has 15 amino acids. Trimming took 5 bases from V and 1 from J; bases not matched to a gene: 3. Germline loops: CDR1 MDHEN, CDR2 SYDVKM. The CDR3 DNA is TGTGCCAGCAGTAGAACTAGCGGGGGCCAAGAGACCCAGTACTTC. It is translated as CASSRTSGGQETQYF.

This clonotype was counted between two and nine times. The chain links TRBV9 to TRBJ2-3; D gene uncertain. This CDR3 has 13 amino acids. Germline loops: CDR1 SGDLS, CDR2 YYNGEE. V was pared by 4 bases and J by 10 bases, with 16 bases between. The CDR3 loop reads CASSPPDPYAQYF. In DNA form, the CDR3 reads TGTGCCAGCAGCCCCCCCGATCCCTACGCGCAGTATTTT.